Listed here is a single T cell receptor beta chain. Its antigen remains unknown. The data stem from a study of early T cells in non-severe SARS-CoV-2 infection. Study-level information: Sequencing was performed on bulk RNA from unsorted whole blood, leaving chains unpaired.

Individual cDNA molecules received unique molecular identifiers during library preparation. TCRdb re-called the 5' RACE reads through MiXCR, storing one row per CDR3 protein. This sample has 80,000 or so distinct CDR3 sequences, with about an eighth found just once. The CDR3 is made up of 15 amino acids. J gave up 5 bases and V 11 bases, and 11 bases lay outside the gene matches. From germline, CDR1 is SGHNT and CDR2 YENEEA. Points from the study as a whole: VDJdb matching favored anti-spike CD8 responses, missing private and CD4 specificities.

The specimen was whole blood. This clonotype was obtained from an adult who was a healthcare worker with PCR-confirmed SARS-CoV-2 infection or an uninfected control (not recorded which). The chain uses TRBV11-3 and TRBJ2-6; TRBD1 aligns across 8 bases. The CDR3 DNA reads TGTGCCCAGGGGGCACCCCCGGGGAGGGCCAACGTCCTGACTTTC. It specifies CAQGAPPGRANVLTF.